The 18 T cell receptor beta chains given below trace back to one sample, sequenced in a study of cytomegalovirus exposure and HLA in healthy donors. It was with 60 Vbeta and 13 Jbeta primers that the PCR ran. Measured with immunoSEQ multiplex PCR; TCRdb has only the in-frame clones, and not every one. This sample carries 220,000 or so clones, with about 1% going to the ten biggest clones. The sequencing input was PBMCs. These receptor sequences come from a girl aged 2 to 9 in good health and CMV-seropositive.

V is TRBV27 and J is TRBJ2-1; 7 bases match TRBD2. The length of the CDR3 is 17 residues. V lost 3 bases and J lost 0; bases outside the gene matches: 8. Germline values: CDR1 MNHEY, CDR2 SMNVEV (reference sequence). The CDR3 coding sequence is TGTGCCAGCAGTTTTTCTATGGGAGGGAGCTCCTACAATGAGCAGTTCTTC. Residues: CASSFSMGGSSYNEQFF.

V gene TRBV19 combines with J gene TRBJ2-2; 9 nucleotides line up with TRBD2. Germline V lookup: CDR1 LNHDA, CDR2 SQIVND (reference sequence). The trim removed 4 bases at V and 6 bases at J, leaving 12 bases unmatched. The CDR3 consists of 17 residues. CDR3 loop: CASSSSWREGRAGELFF. The CDR3 DNA is TGTGCCAGTAGTAGTAGTTGGCGGGAGGGCCGGGCCGGGGAGCTGTTTTTT. Together with reference TRBV19 and TRBJ2-2, the CDR3 gives the full variable domain: DGGITQSPKYLFRKEGQNVTLSCEQNLNHDAMYWYRQDPGQGLRLIYYSQIVNDFQKGDIAEGYSVSREKKESFPLTVTSAQKNPTAFYLCASSSSWREGRAGELFFGEGSRLTVL.

The rearrangement links TRBV28 to TRBJ1-5; 9 positions match TRBD1. Losses at the gene ends were 2 bases for V and 4 bases for J; bases not matched to a gene: 9. This CDR3 is 17 amino acids long. Germline CDR1 and CDR2: MDHEN and SYDVKM. This chain's CDR3 is CASSLRGGTGRNQPQHF. The DNA of the CDR3 is TGTGCCAGCAGTTTACGGGGAGGGACAGGGAGAAATCAGCCCCAGCATTTT.

The J gene is TRBJ2-1, the V gene TRBV11-2, with D maybe TRBD2 (5 bases). The CDR3 sequence is 14 residues long. V lost 0 bases, J lost 10 bases, and 13 bases lay in between. Germline V gene data show CDR1 as SGHAT and CDR2 as FQNNGV. CDR3 loop: CASSLEGQRREQFF. In DNA form, the CDR3 reads TGTGCCAGCAGCTTAGAGGGCCAGAGGAGGGAGCAGTTCTTC.

The chain is built from TRBV9 and TRBJ2-1; weak D call: TRBD2 (6 bases). Trimming shortened V by 0 bases and J by 0 bases, and 7 bases separated the two germline ends. The CDR3 loop spans 15 amino acids. In germline, CDR1 is SGDLS, CDR2 YYNGEE. The CDR3 loop reads CASSVGTNSYNEQFF. The CDR3 DNA is TGTGCCAGCAGCGTAGGGACTAACTCCTACAATGAGCAGTTCTTC. The full variable domain, its missing parts supplied by reference TRBV9 and TRBJ2-1, is DSGVTQTPKHLITATGQRVTLRCSPRSGDLSVYWYQQSLDQGLQFLIQYYNGEERAKGNILERFSAQQFPDLHSELNLSSLELGDSALYFCASSVGTNSYNEQFFGPGTRLTVL.

The chain combines TRBV28 with TRBJ1-5, with 7 bases fitting TRBD1. V shed 2 bases, J shed 5 bases, and the junction held 6 bases outside the gene matches. The CDR3 totals 15 residues. Per germline, CDR1 MDHEN and CDR2 SYDVKM. The CDR3 DNA follows: TGTGCCAGCAGTTTACGGGGGGGACAGCATCAGCCCCAGCATTTT. Translated: CASSLRGGQHQPQHF.

V usage is TRBV28 and J usage is TRBJ2-2; TRBD2 matches 11 bases. The CDR3 is 16 residues long. The V gene's germline CDR1 is MDHEN and CDR2 SYDVKM. Trimming cost V 6 bases and J 5 bases; bases outside gene matches: 8. CDR3 amino acids: CASRLTSGSGTGELFF. As DNA, the CDR3 is TGTGCCAGCAGGTTAACTAGCGGGAGCGGGACCGGGGAGCTGTTTTTT.

As to this clone: Other DNA sequences in this specimen translate into the identical CDR3. J is TRBJ2-7 and V is TRBV5-4; 7 positions match TRBD2. Germline loops: CDR1 SGHNT, CDR2 YYREEE (reference sequence). The CDR3 runs to 16 residues. Losses at the gene ends were 2 bases for V and 3 bases for J; bases not matched to a gene: 11. DNA for the CDR3: TGTGCCAGCAGCTTTGGTGGCGGGGAGGGATTCTACGAGCAGTACTTC. Translated: CASSFGGGEGFYEQYF.

The rearrangement joins TRBV11-2 to TRBJ2-7, with 9 bases fitting TRBD2. CDR1 is SGHAT, CDR2 FQNNGV, per germline. CDR3 size: 17 residues. Trimming took 1 base from V and 0 from J; bases not matched to a gene: 7. Here the CDR3 reads CASSLGIAGAFSYEQYF. The CDR3 nucleotides are TGTGCCAGCAGCTTAGGTATAGCGGGAGCCTTCTCCTACGAGCAGTACTTC.

V usage is TRBV2 and J usage is TRBJ1-1, with 8 bases that match TRBD1. The V gene end was trimmed by 3 bases and the J gene end by 8 bases; junction bases not matched to a gene: 14. The V gene's germline CDR1 is SNHLY and CDR2 FYNNEI. There are 16 residues in the CDR3. The CDR3 spells CASSDQGAGSLREAFF. CDR3 in DNA: TGTGCCAGCAGTGACCAGGGGGCAGGTTCCCTCAGAGAAGCTTTCTTT. Complete variable domain (other parts from reference TRBV2 and TRBJ1-1): EPEVTQTPSHQVTQMGQEVILRCVPISNHLYFYWYRQILGQKVEFLVSFYNNEISEKSEIFDDQFSVERPDGSNFTLKIRSTKLEDSAMYFCASSDQGAGSLREAFFGQGTRLTVV.

The V gene is TRBV28, the J gene TRBJ1-1; D possibly corresponds to TRBD1 (5 bases). Between the trimmed V and J ends, which lost 2 bases and 1 base, there was a span of 8 bases. The CDR3 contains 14 residues. The germline CDR1 and CDR2 sequences are MDHEN and SYDVKM. Here the CDR3 reads CASSLMTANTEAFF. Written as DNA, the CDR3 is TGTGCCAGCAGTTTAATGACAGCGAACACTGAAGCTTTCTTT. Together with reference TRBV28 and TRBJ1-1, the CDR3 gives the full variable domain: DVKVTQSSRYLVKRTGEKVFLECVQDMDHENMFWYRQDPGLGLRLIYFSYDVKMKEKGDIPEGYSVSREKKERFSLILESASTNQTSMYLCASSLMTANTEAFFGQGTRLTVV.

CDR3 residues: CASSQGGASNQPQHF. CDR3 nucleotide sequence: TGTGCCAGCAGTCAAGGCGGGGCAAGCAATCAGCCCCAGCATTTT. The rearrangement links TRBV7-6 to TRBJ1-5, with D maybe TRBD1 (5 bases). The V gene's germline CDR1 is SGHVS and CDR2 FNYEAQ. Trimming cost V 6 bases and J 1 base, with 13 bases left between them. The CDR3 has 15 amino acids. Drawing the rest from reference TRBV7-6 and TRBJ1-5, the complete variable domain is GAGVSQSPRYKVTKRGQDVALRCDPISGHVSLYWYRQALGQGPEFLTYFNYEAQQDKSGLPNDRFSAERPEGSISTLTIQRTEQRDSAMYRCASSQGGASNQPQHFGDGTRLSIL.

The chain links TRBV9 to TRBJ2-5, with 9 nucleotides matching TRBD1. The CDR3 runs 14 residues. V was pared by 3 bases and J by 2 bases, with 2 bases of the junction left unmatched. The germline V gene encodes CDR1 SGDLS and CDR2 YYNGEE. Written as DNA, the CDR3 is TGTGCCAGCAGCGAAGGACAGGGGCAAGAGACCCAGTACTTC. This translates into CASSEGQGQETQYF.

This sequence joins TRBV28 and TRBJ2-7, with TRBD2 identical over 7 bases. The CDR3 runs 15 residues. V lost 4 bases, J lost 3 bases, and 9 bases stayed unmatched. CDR1 MDHEN and CDR2 SYDVKM come from the germline V gene. CDR3 DNA sequence: TGTGCCAGCAGTTCGGAAGGACTAGGAGGCTACGAGCAGTACTTC. This sequence encodes CASSSEGLGGYEQYF.

The chain uses TRBV7-9 and TRBJ2-1; D possibly corresponds to TRBD2 (6 bases). Germline V gene lookup returns CDR1 SEHNR and CDR2 FQNEAQ (reference sequence). The CDR3 spans 17 residues. With 0 bases removed from V and 3 bases from J, the gap between germline ends came to 15 bases. CDR3 in DNA: TGTGCCAGCAGCTTAGCCTTTAGACTAGAGCGCTACAATGAGCAGTTCTTC. It yields the protein CASSLAFRLERYNEQFF.

The V call is TRBV6-4, the J call TRBJ2-3; D is uncertain. CDR1 is MRHNA and CDR2 is SNTAGT in the germline V gene. V lost 0 bases and J 3 bases, leaving 4 bases between the germline ends. The CDR3 length is 13 residues. CDR3 residues: CASSDSTTDTQYF. Here the CDR3 DNA reads TGTGCCAGCAGTGACTCGACTACAGATACGCAGTATTTT.

About this clone: The junction and the germline gene differ at one end; a read error may be behind it. CDR3 coding DNA: TGTGCCAGCAGCTTGGGGGGACAGGGAAAAAGGTTCTTC. This translates into CASSLGGQGKRFF. The chain is built from TRBV5-6 and TRBJ1-2, with 9 bases fitting TRBD1. The CDR3 extends over 13 amino acids. Per germline, CDR1 SGHDT and CDR2 YYEEEE.

The V and J genes are TRBV14 and TRBJ1-1; D gene uncertain. The CDR3 length is 13 residues. Between the trimmed V and J ends, which lost 1 base and 4 bases, there was a span of 7 bases. Germline CDR1 SGHDN, CDR2 FVKESK. In DNA, the CDR3 is TGTGCCAGCAGCCAAGGGGCAAGCACTGAAGCTTTCTTT. This encodes CASSQGASTEAFF.